This T cell receptor beta chain was identified in a study of T cells in Graves' hyperthyroidism and ophthalmopathy. Trimming shortened V by 7 bases and J by 7 bases, and 20 bases separated the two germline ends. This CDR3 spans 15 amino acids. The germline gives CDR1 KGHDR, CDR2 SFDVKD. Amplification of TCR beta CDR3 regions used RNA as the template. A first-round RT-PCR of the TCR CDR3 used the HTBI primer set. Using its own MiXCR run on the multiplex PCR reads, TCRdb lists one record per CDR3 protein. This repertoire shows around 500,000 distinct CDR3 sequences, approximately 14% found once; its top ten account for 17%. Study observations and caveats: The blood repertoire included most of the expanded thyroid clonotypes above 0.001. Onset of ophthalmopathy came a median roughly 6.4 months after the model predicted it.

This clonotype was seen many times. Its antigen is unknown. Patients were excluded for uncontrolled infection, other autoimmune disease, pregnancy or lactation. Out of roughly 10 ml of fresh peripheral blood came the PBMCs. This sequence was found in a woman younger than 35 with Graves' hyperthyroidism. Sequenced sample: blood. This chain connects TRBV24-1 to TRBJ2-3, with D tentatively TRBD1 (6 bases). CDR3 residues: CATSLPDSTSNTQYF. CDR3 DNA sequence: TGTGCCACCAGCCTCCCGGACAGTACGTCGAATACGCAGTATTTT.